This T cell receptor (beta chain) was identified during a study of sequential checkpoint blockade in melanoma. The data were produced by immunoSEQ multiplex PCR, yet TCRdb's version contains in-frame clones alone and is incomplete. The table includes about 29,000 clones, about 72% detected once. The CDR3 covers 16 residues. Germline V gene data show CDR1 as SGDLS and CDR2 as YYNGEE. J was trimmed by 4 bases and V by 3 bases; bases with no gene match: 10. The treatment is: randomized to nivolumab then ipilimumab (arm A) or the reverse (arm B). The specimen comprised CD8+ T cells sorted from blood (inferred from file names), sampled from a patient given nivolumab and ipilimumab in sequence. V usage is TRBV9 and J usage is TRBJ2-5; 9 bases line up with TRBD2. This sequence originates from a human donor with melanoma. CDR3: CASSGSGGPETETQYF. The CDR3 DNA reads as TGTGCCAGCAGCGGTAGCGGGGGCCCCGAGACAGAGACCCAGTACTTC. The complete variable domain, with remaining parts taken from reference TRBV9 and TRBJ2-5, reads DSGVTQTPKHLITATGQRVTLRCSPRSGDLSVYWYQQSLDQGLQFLIQYYNGEERAKGNILERFSAQQFPDLHSELNLSSLELGDSALYFCASSGSGGPETETQYFGPGTRLLVL.